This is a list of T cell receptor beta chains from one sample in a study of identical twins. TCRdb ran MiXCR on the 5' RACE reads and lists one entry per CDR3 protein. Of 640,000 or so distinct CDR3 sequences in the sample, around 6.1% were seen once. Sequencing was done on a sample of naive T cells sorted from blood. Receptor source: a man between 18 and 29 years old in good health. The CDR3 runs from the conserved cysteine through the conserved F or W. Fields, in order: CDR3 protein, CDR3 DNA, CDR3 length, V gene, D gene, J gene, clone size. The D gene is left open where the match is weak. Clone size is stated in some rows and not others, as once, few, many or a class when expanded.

cdr3_aa: CASEGPNTGELFF; cdr3_nt: TGTGCCAGCGAGGGGCCGAACACCGGGGAGCTGTTTTTT; cdr3_length: 13; v_call: TRBV6-1; d_call: -; j_call: TRBJ2-2; clone_size: many
cdr3_aa: CSDGALSKNIQYF; cdr3_nt: TGCAGTGATGGGGCCCTGTCCAAAAACATTCAGTACTTC; cdr3_length: 13; v_call: TRBV20-1; d_call: -; j_call: TRBJ2-4; clone_size: many
cdr3_aa: CASSFRDFSYNEQFF; cdr3_nt: TGCGCCAGCAGTTTCCGGGACTTCTCATACAATGAGCAGTTCTTC; cdr3_length: 15; v_call: TRBV5-1; d_call: -; j_call: TRBJ2-1; clone_size: many
cdr3_aa: CSARTPGQGSLDEQFF; cdr3_nt: TGCAGTGCTCGGACGCCGGGACAGGGTAGTCTGGATGAGCAGTTCTTC; cdr3_length: 16; v_call: TRBV20-1; d_call: TRBD1; j_call: TRBJ2-1; clone_size: few
cdr3_aa: CATRSGRARQETQYF; cdr3_nt: TGTGCGACCCGTAGCGGGAGGGCTAGGCAAGAGACCCAGTACTTC; cdr3_length: 15; v_call: TRBV27; d_call: TRBD2; j_call: TRBJ2-5; clone_size: -
cdr3_aa: CASPQSGGNEQFF; cdr3_nt: TGCGCCAGCCCCCAATCGGGGGGGAATGAGCAGTTCTTC; cdr3_length: 13; v_call: TRBV23-1; d_call: TRBD2; j_call: TRBJ2-1; clone_size: few
cdr3_aa: CASSLLAGPKYNEQFF; cdr3_nt: TGTGCCAGCAGCTTACTAGCGGGTCCCAAATACAATGAGCAGTTCTTC; cdr3_length: 16; v_call: TRBV7-6; d_call: TRBD2; j_call: TRBJ2-1; clone_size: few
cdr3_aa: CASSITAGPYNEQFF; cdr3_nt: TGTGCCAGTAGTATAACAGCGGGGCCCTACAATGAGCAGTTCTTC; cdr3_length: 15; v_call: TRBV19; d_call: TRBD2; j_call: TRBJ2-1; clone_size: few
cdr3_aa: CASSATGLQETQYF; cdr3_nt: TGTGCCAGCAGCGCCACGGGACTACAAGAGACCCAGTACTTC; cdr3_length: 14; v_call: TRBV7-7; d_call: TRBD2; j_call: TRBJ2-5; clone_size: few
cdr3_aa: CASKGLDEQFF; cdr3_nt: TGCGCCAGCAAGGGTTTGGATGAGCAGTTCTTC; cdr3_length: 11; v_call: TRBV5-1; d_call: -; j_call: TRBJ2-1; clone_size: -
cdr3_aa: CSARWGQETQYF; cdr3_nt: TGCAGTGCCAGATGGGGACAAGAGACCCAGTACTTC; cdr3_length: 12; v_call: TRBV20-1; d_call: -; j_call: TRBJ2-5; clone_size: many
cdr3_aa: CASSSSRDRAGELFF; cdr3_nt: TGTGCCAGCAGCTCGTCCCGGGACAGGGCCGGGGAGCTGTTTTTT; cdr3_length: 15; v_call: TRBV11-2; d_call: TRBD1; j_call: TRBJ2-2; clone_size: -
cdr3_aa: CASSALQSSYNEQFF; cdr3_nt: TGTGCCAGCAGCGCGCTTCAGAGCTCCTACAATGAGCAGTTCTTC; cdr3_length: 15; v_call: TRBV7-9; d_call: -; j_call: TRBJ2-1; clone_size: few
cdr3_aa: CASSSLATVVYGYTF; cdr3_nt: TGTGCCAGCAGCTCTCTCGCGACGGTGGTCTATGGCTACACCTTC; cdr3_length: 15; v_call: TRBV6-1; d_call: -; j_call: TRBJ1-2; clone_size: -
cdr3_aa: CASSQLLSISYEQYF; cdr3_nt: TGTGCCAGCAGCCAACTCTTATCCATCTCCTACGAGCAGTACTTC; cdr3_length: 15; v_call: TRBV5-6; d_call: -; j_call: TRBJ2-7; clone_size: few
cdr3_aa: CASTADRVGETQYF; cdr3_nt: TGTGCCAGCACCGCGGACAGGGTTGGGGAGACCCAGTACTTC; cdr3_length: 14; v_call: TRBV12-3/TRBV12-4; d_call: TRBD1; j_call: TRBJ2-5; clone_size: few
cdr3_aa: CSARGFGTQPQHF; cdr3_nt: TGCAGTGCTAGAGGGTTCGGGACTCAGCCCCAGCATTTT; cdr3_length: 13; v_call: TRBV20-1; d_call: -; j_call: TRBJ1-5; clone_size: few